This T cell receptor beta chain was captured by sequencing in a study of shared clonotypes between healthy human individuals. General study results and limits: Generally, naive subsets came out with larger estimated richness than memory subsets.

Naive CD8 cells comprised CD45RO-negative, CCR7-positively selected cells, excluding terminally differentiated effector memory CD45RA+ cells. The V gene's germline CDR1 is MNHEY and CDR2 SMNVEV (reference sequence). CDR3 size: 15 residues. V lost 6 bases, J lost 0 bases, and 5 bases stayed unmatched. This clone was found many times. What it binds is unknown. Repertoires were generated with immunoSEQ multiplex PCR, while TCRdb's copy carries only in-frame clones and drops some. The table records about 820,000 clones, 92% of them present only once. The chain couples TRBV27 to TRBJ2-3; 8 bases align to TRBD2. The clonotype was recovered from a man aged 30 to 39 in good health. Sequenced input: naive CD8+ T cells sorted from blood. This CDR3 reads CASRRASGSTDTQYF. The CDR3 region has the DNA TGTGCCAGCAGGAGGGCTAGCGGGAGCACAGATACGCAGTATTTT.